One sample yielded the 2 T cell receptor beta chains listed below, sequenced in a study of shared clonotypes between healthy human individuals. TCRdb's table, derived via immunoSEQ multiplex PCR, lists solely in-frame clones and lacks some. The table shows around 1.5 million clones, with 95% to 99% occurring only once. The source material was naive CD4+ T cells sorted from blood. Subset in this sample: CD45RA+ positively selected. Source of these receptors: a man aged 25 to 40 in good health.

V gene TRBV5-4 combines with J gene TRBJ1-1; D unresolved. The CDR3 has 13 residues. Germline V gives CDR1 SGHNT, CDR2 YYREEE (reference sequence). V was pared by 4 bases and J by 3 bases, with 10 bases between. The CDR3 loop reads CASSSRRHTEAFF. As DNA, the CDR3 is TGTGCCAGCAGCAGCCGACGGCACACTGAAGCTTTCTTT.

This rearrangement joins TRBV6-5 to TRBJ1-4; unclear D gene. The V gene lost 4 bases and the J gene lost 2 bases, with 11 bases spanning the gap. This CDR3 spans 15 amino acids. Germline lookup yields CDR1 MNHEY and CDR2 SVGAGI. The CDR3 spells CASSLGFSTNEKLFF. The DNA of the CDR3 is TGTGCCAGCAGTTTAGGATTTTCCACTAATGAAAAACTGTTTTTT.